A selection of T cell receptor beta chains follows, all from one sample in a study of shared clonotypes between healthy human individuals. Clones were sequenced by immunoSEQ multiplex PCR, and TCRdb holds only the in-frame ones, with some missing. The sample records around 940,000 clones, approximately 76% being singletons. Material: memory CD4+ T cells sorted from blood. The receptor source for this set is a man in his late teens or twenties in good health. CDR3s include the opening cysteine and the closing phenylalanine or tryptophan. D genes are given only for firm matches. Clone size appears in some rows only: once, few, many, or a class for an expanded clone.

j_gene,d_gene,v_gene,abundance,CDR3nt,CDR3aa
TRBJ1-6,-,TRBV6-5,-,TGTGCCAGCAGTTACGGGGATAATTCACCCCTCCACTTT,CASSYGDNSPLHF
TRBJ1-4,TRBD1,TRBV6-1,-,TGTGCCAGCAGCCTCGACAGGGGTGAAAAACTGTTTTTT,CASSLDRGEKLFF
TRBJ1-1,-,TRBV30,few,TGTGCCTGGAGTGCCGTAGGTGAAGCTTTCTTT,CAWSAVGEAFF
TRBJ1-3,TRBD1,TRBV19,-,TGTGCCAGTAGTGACAGGGGTCTTGGAAACACCATATATTTT,CASSDRGLGNTIYF
TRBJ1-1,-,TRBV19,once,TGTGCCAGTAGTGAAAGGGCCACGGGCACTGAAGCTTTCTTT,CASSERATGTEAFF
TRBJ2-2,-,TRBV7-6,-,TGTGCCAGCAGCTTAGGGCTGGCGAACACCGGGGAGCTGTTTTTT,CASSLGLANTGELFF
TRBJ2-3,-,TRBV4-1,-,TGCGCCAGCAGGCGGGGTGCGGTTACAGATACGCAGTATTTT,CASRRGAVTDTQYF
TRBJ2-7,TRBD1,TRBV11-2,-,TGTGCCAGCAGCTGGACAGGGGGCTGGGCCTACGAGCAGTACTTC,CASSWTGGWAYEQYF
TRBJ2-5,TRBD2,TRBV9,-,TGTGCCAGCAGCGATAGCGGGGGGAAGACCCAGTACTTC,CASSDSGGKTQYF
TRBJ1-1,TRBD1,TRBV30,few,TGTGCCTGGCAGACAGGGATGGACACTGAAGCTTTCTTT,CAWQTGMDTEAFF
TRBJ2-5,-,TRBV7-9,-,TGTGCCAGCAGCTTAGCGCGAGGGCGGATGGGGACAGAGACCCAGTACTTC,CASSLARGRMGTETQYF
TRBJ2-7,-,TRBV10-3,once,TGTGCCATCGGGCCGAGCTCCTACGAGCAGTACTTC,CAIGPSSYEQYF
TRBJ1-2,TRBD1,TRBV5-1,-,TGCGCCAGCAGCTATGGACAGGAGATAGATGGCTACACCTTC,CASSYGQEIDGYTF
TRBJ2-7,TRBD1,TRBV7-8,-,TGTGCCAGCAGCTTAAGGAGGACAGGCAACTACGAGCAGTACTTC,CASSLRRTGNYEQYF
TRBJ2-7,-,TRBV6-1,-,TGTGCCACTACCTGGGGGGGCAGGGGTCCAGCCGGGCAGTACTTC,CATTWGGRGPAGQYF
TRBJ2-7,-,TRBV18,-,TGTGCCAGCTCACCACTAGCGATTACCTACGAGCAGTACTTC,CASSPLAITYEQYF
TRBJ1-3,-,TRBV28,-,TGTGCCAGCAGCAGTGGGCTTGGAAACACCATATATTTT,CASSSGLGNTIYF
TRBJ2-7,-,TRBV2,few,TGTGCCAGCAGTGTCAGGACCGAGCAGTACTTC,CASSVRTEQYF
TRBJ2-2,TRBD2,TRBV7-2,-,TGTGCCAGCAGCATAGCGGGGCCGAACACCGGGGAGCTGTTTTTT,CASSIAGPNTGELFF
TRBJ2-3,-,TRBV29-1,-,TGCAGCGTGACGGGCAGATTTACTAATACGCAGTATTTT,CSVTGRFTNTQYF
TRBJ2-3,TRBD1,TRBV7-9,-,TGTGCCAGCAGCTTTCTCCCCCCCGGGACAGGGCCCACAGATACGCAGTATTTT,CASSFLPPGTGPTDTQYF
TRBJ1-4,-,TRBV10-3,-,TGTGCCATCAGTCAACAGGGTGGACCTAATGAAAAACTGTTTTTT,CAISQQGGPNEKLFF
TRBJ1-4,TRBD1,TRBV30,-,TGTGCCTGGAGTGTCGGGACAGGGGGTGGAAAACTGTTTTTT,CAWSVGTGGGKLFF
TRBJ1-1,-,TRBV4-3,-,TGCGCCAGCAGCCAGAGCCTGGACAGCACTGAAGCTTTCTTT,CASSQSLDSTEAFF
TRBJ2-5,-,TRBV12-5,many,TGTGCTAGTACCTGGACCGGGTTGCAAGAGACCCAGTACTTC,CASTWTGLQETQYF
TRBJ1-4,TRBD1,TRBV10-3,-,TGTGCCATCAGGGGGGGACAGCATGAAAAACTGTTTTTT,CAIRGGQHEKLFF
TRBJ2-2,-,TRBV6-6,-,TGTGCCAGCAGTTACTCGGAGGGTGCCGCCGGGGAGCTGTTTTTT,CASSYSEGAAGELFF
TRBJ2-3,TRBD2,TRBV5-6,few,TGTGCCAGCAGCGTAGTAGCGGGGCAGACGGCAGATACGCAGTATTTT,CASSVVAGQTADTQYF
TRBJ2-1,-,TRBV6-6,-,TGTGCCAGCAGTTTTCAAGGGGGGGTCTACAATGAGCAGTTCTTC,CASSFQGGVYNEQFF
TRBJ1-2,-,TRBV27,-,TGTGCCAGCAGTTTAGGTCGGGGGGTTGGCTACACCTTC,CASSLGRGVGYTF
TRBJ1-1,TRBD1,TRBV7-9,-,TGTGCCAGCAGCCCATTCGGACAGGGGGACACTGAAGCTTTCTTT,CASSPFGQGDTEAFF
TRBJ2-7,-,TRBV11-2,-,TGTGCCAGCAGCTTAGATCAAGTGGCAGCTTACGAGCAGTACTTC,CASSLDQVAAYEQYF
TRBJ2-1,TRBD2,TRBV6-1,once,TGTGCCAGCGAACCTAGCGGCGGGAGGTACAATGAGCAGTTCTTC,CASEPSGGRYNEQFF
TRBJ2-5,-,TRBV5-1,-,TGCGCCAGCAGCCCGGGGGTTAGGGAGACCCAGTACTTC,CASSPGVRETQYF
TRBJ2-2,TRBD2,TRBV15,-,TGTGCCACCAGCAGAGTTAGCGGGAACGTCGGGGAGCTGTTTTTT,CATSRVSGNVGELFF
TRBJ2-7,TRBD2,TRBV7-2,-,TGTGCCAGCAGCTTGGAACTAGCATTAGTTCCGGGACTAGCTTACGAGCAGTACTTC,CASSLELALVPGLAYEQYF
TRBJ2-1,TRBD2,TRBV27,-,TGTGCCAGCAGTTTAGGGGGGGAGACCTACAATGAGCAGTTCTTC,CASSLGGETYNEQFF
TRBJ2-5,TRBD2,TRBV9,few,TGTGCCAGCAGCGTGAGTGTGGGGGGGCAAGAGACCCAGTACTTC,CASSVSVGGQETQYF
TRBJ2-5,TRBD2,TRBV5-1,-,TGCGCCAGCAGCCCAAGCTCCGGGGGGGAAGAGACCCAGTACTTC,CASSPSSGGEETQYF
TRBJ1-6,TRBD1,TRBV11-2,few,TGTGCCAGCAGCCCACCCGGGACAGGAAATTCACCCCTCCACTTT,CASSPPGTGNSPLHF
TRBJ2-7,-,TRBV18,-,TGTGCCAGCTCGCCCTCCGGGGAGCAGTACGAGCAGTACTTC,CASSPSGEQYEQYF
TRBJ1-1,-,TRBV27,-,TGTGCCAGCCCTAGGAGGGGACTGGGCACTGAAGCTTTCTTT,CASPRRGLGTEAFF
TRBJ2-7,TRBD2,TRBV15,once,TGTGCCACCAGCAGAGCGCTGGGACTAGCGGGTTTCTCCTACGAGCAGTACTTC,CATSRALGLAGFSYEQYF
TRBJ2-2,TRBD2,TRBV5-1,-,TGCGCCAGCAGCTTGAACCTCGGGAGGGAAAGCGGGGAGCTGTTTTTT,CASSLNLGRESGELFF
TRBJ2-2,-,TRBV7-3,-,TGTGCCAGCAGCTTCACAGGGTCCGACGGGGAGCTGTTTTTT,CASSFTGSDGELFF
TRBJ1-5,-,TRBV28,-,TGTGCCAGCCCTCCCTCGGGGGGCCGGCCTTTTCAGCCCCAGCATTTT,CASPPSGGRPFQPQHF
TRBJ1-2,-,TRBV12-5,once,TGTGCTAGTGGTTTAGGGTTGGGGGGCTACACCTTC,CASGLGLGGYTF
TRBJ1-5,-,TRBV30,-,TGTGCCTGGAGTTCGCAGCTGGGCAATCAGCCCCAGCATTTT,CAWSSQLGNQPQHF